This T cell receptor (beta chain) was sequenced during a study of blood T cell repertoires in COVID-19. Study at large: Acute and convalescent COVID-19 specimens originated in the United States, Italy and Spain. The cDNA or gDNA used as material had been derived from T cells, B-cell-depleted T cells, or PBMCs.

The protocol was immunoSEQ multiplex PCR, while the TCRdb copy is restricted to in-frame clones and leaves out a portion. The sample shows 55,000 to 90,000 clones, 75% to 95% of them seen only once. V was trimmed by 7 bases and J by 2 bases, leaving 10 bases between them. CDR1 MNHEY and CDR2 SVGEGT come from the germline V gene. The CDR3 spans 13 residues. This chain uses TRBV6-2 or TRBV6-3 with TRBJ2-3; no reliable D call. Sequenced sample: peripheral blood. The sequence derives from a human donor with active COVID-19. The donor label of this sample is uncertain. CDR3 sequence reads: CASTPVLTDTQYF. CDR3 coding DNA: TGTGCCAGCACCCCTGTTCTCACAGATACGCAGTATTTT.